A single TCR beta chain is shown here with its context. The record originates from a study of blood T cell repertoires in COVID-19. The assay was immunoSEQ multiplex PCR, and TCRdb's table has in-frame clones only and misses some. The sample includes 70,000 or so clones, more than 90% seen only once; the top ten take just over 9%. The sequenced sample consisted of peripheral blood. This receptor was obtained from a human donor in a cohort sampled during active COVID-19.

The CDR3 loop reads CASSFRQGVTGELFF. In DNA, the CDR3 is TGTGCCAGCAGCTTCCGACAGGGGGTCACCGGGGAGCTGTTTTTT. J is TRBJ2-2 and V is TRBV14, with 9 nucleotides matching TRBD1. V was pared by 5 bases and J by 4 bases, with 5 bases of the junction left unmatched. The length of the CDR3 is 15 residues. In germline, CDR1 is SGHDN, CDR2 FVKESK.